This is a list of T cell receptor beta chains from one sample in a study of T cell responses to AZD1222 COVID-19 vaccine. Some clones are missing from TCRdb's copy, which holds only in-frame ones; the method was immunoSEQ multiplex PCR. The profile covers roughly 160,000 clones, with around 93% appearing a single time and approximately 1.9% taken by the ten largest. This sample comprised peripheral blood, obtained on day 0 of AZD1222 vaccination. The receptor source for this set is an adult in good health. The conserved cysteine and the conserved F or W are not part of the CDR3 here. The order of the fields is V gene, J gene, CDR3 protein.

TRBV5-1,TRBJ1-1,ASSLEGTGNTEAF
TRBV18,TRBJ1-5,ASSGVENQPQH
TRBV28,TRBJ2-3,ASTETGVFTDTQY
TRBV7-9,TRBJ2-1,ASSAIAEQYNEQF
TRBV11-2,TRBJ2-4,ASSIATGPNIQY
TRBV5-4,TRBJ1-2,ASRQAGGYT
TRBV5-6,TRBJ2-2,ASSLLGQGDTGELF
TRBV7-3,TRBJ1-1,ASSLLGRKTEAF
TRBV6-1,TRBJ1-2,ASSERRRAT
TRBV6-5,TRBJ1-1,ASSYGGNTEAF
TRBV6-2/TRBV6-3,TRBJ1-5,ASSSGQGYDQPQH
TRBV5-6,TRBJ1-1,ASSWGQGRNTEAF